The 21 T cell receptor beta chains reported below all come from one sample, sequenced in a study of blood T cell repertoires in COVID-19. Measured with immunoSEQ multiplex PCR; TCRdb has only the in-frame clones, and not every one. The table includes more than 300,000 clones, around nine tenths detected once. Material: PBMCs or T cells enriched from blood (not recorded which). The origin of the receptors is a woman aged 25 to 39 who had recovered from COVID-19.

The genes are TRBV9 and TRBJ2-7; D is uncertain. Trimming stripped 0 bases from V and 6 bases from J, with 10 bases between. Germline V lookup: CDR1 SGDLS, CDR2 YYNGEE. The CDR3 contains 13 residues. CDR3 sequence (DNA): TGTGCCAGCAGCGTAGGTCCCTCGGGCGAGCAGTACTTC. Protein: CASSVGPSGEQYF.

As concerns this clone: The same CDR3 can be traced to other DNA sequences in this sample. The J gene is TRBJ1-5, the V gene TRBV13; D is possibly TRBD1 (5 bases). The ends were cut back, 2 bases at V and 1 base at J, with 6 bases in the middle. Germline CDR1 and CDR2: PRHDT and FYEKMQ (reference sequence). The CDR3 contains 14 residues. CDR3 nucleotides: TGTGCCAGCAGCTTAAGACAGAGCAATCAGCCCCAGCATTTT. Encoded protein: CASSLRQSNQPQHF.

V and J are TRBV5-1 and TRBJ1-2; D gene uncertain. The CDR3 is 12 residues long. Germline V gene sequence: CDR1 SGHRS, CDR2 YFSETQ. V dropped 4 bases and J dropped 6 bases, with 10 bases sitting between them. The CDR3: CASSKTADGYTF. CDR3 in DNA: TGCGCCAGCAGCAAGACCGCGGATGGCTACACCTTC.

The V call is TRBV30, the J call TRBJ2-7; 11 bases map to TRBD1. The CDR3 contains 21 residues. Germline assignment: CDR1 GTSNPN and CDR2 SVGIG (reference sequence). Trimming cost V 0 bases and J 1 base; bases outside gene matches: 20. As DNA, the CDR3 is TGTGCCTGGAGTGTAGGTCTTGGTTGGACAGGGGGCCGGCTGAGATCCTACGAGCAGTACTTC. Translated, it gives CAWSVGLGWTGGRLRSYEQYF.

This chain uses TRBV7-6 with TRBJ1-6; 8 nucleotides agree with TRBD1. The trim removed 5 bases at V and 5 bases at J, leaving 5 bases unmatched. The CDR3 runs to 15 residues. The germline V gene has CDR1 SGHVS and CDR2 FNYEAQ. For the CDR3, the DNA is TGTGCCAGCAGCCCAGGACAGGGACATAATTCACCCCTCCACTTT. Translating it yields CASSPGQGHNSPLHF.

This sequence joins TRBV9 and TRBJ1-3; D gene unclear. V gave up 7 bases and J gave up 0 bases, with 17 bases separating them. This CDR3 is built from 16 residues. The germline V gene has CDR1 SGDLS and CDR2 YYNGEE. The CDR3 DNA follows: TGTGCCAGCTCCTACTTTGGAGATAGCTCTGGAAACACCATATATTTT. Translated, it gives CASSYFGDSSGNTIYF.

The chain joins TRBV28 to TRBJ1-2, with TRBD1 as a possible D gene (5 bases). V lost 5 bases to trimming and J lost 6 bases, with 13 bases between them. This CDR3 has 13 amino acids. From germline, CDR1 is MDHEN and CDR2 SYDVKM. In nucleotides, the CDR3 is TGTGCCAGCAGTGTTGGGGGGAACCATGGCTACACCTTC. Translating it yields CASSVGGNHGYTF.

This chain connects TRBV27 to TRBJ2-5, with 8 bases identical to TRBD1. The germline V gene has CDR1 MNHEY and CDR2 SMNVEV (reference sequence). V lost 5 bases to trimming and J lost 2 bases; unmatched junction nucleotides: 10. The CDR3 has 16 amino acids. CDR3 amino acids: CASSIGTGRTQETQYF. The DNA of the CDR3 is TGTGCCAGCAGTATCGGGACAGGCAGGACGCAAGAGACCCAGTACTTC.

The CDR3 protein is CASRSDRTDPYGYTF. The CDR3 DNA reads as TGTGCCAGCAGGTCTGACAGGACCGATCCCTATGGCTACACCTTC. The chain couples TRBV2 to TRBJ1-2; TRBD1 might be the D (6 bases). The V end lost 6 bases, the J end lost 4 bases, and 18 bases lay between the germline ends. Looked up from germline, CDR1 is SNHLY and CDR2 is FYNNEI. The CDR3 is 15 amino acids.

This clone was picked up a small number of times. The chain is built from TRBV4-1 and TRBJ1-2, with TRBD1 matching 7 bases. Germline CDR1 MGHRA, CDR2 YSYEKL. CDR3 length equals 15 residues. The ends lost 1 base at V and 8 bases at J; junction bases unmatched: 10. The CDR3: CASSQGDRERWGYTF. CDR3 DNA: TGCGCCAGCAGCCAAGGAGACAGGGAGAGGTGGGGCTACACCTTC.

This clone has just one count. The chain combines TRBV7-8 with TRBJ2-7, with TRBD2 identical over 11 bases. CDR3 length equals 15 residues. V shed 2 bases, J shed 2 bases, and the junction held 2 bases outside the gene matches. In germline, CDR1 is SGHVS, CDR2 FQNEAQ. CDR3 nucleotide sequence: TGTGCCAGCAGCTTACTTAGCGGGGGGGCCTACGAGCAGTACTTC. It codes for CASSLLSGGAYEQYF.

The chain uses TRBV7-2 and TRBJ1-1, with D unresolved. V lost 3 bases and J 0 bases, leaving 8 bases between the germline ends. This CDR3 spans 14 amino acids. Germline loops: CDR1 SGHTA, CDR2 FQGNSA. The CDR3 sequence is CASSFARLNTEAFF. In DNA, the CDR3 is TGTGCCAGCAGCTTTGCCAGGTTGAACACTGAAGCTTTCTTT.

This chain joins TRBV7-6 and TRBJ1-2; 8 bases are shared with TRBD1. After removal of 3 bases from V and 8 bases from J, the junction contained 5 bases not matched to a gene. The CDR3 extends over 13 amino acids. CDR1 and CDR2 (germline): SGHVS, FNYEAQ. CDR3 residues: CASSLDRVGGYTF. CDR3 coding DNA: TGTGCCAGCAGCTTGGACAGGGTAGGGGGCTACACCTTC.

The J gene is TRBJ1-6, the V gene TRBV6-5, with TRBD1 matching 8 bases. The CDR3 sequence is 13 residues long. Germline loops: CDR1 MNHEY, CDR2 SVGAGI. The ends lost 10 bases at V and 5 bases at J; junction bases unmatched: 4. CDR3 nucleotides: TGTGCCACCGGGGACAGGAATAATTCACCCCTCCACTTT. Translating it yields CATGDRNNSPLHF.

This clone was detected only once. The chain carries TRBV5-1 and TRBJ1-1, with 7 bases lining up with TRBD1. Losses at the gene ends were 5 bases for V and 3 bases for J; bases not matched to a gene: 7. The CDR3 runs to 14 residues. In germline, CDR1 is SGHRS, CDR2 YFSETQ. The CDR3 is CASRPEQGYTEAFF. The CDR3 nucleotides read TGCGCCAGCAGACCCGAACAGGGGTACACTGAAGCTTTCTTT.

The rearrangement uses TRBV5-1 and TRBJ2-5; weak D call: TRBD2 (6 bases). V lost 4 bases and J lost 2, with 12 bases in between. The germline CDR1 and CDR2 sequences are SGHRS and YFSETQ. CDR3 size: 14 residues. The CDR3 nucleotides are TGCGCCAGCAGCCCCGGGAGAGCGCAAGAGACCCAGTACTTC. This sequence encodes CASSPGRAQETQYF.

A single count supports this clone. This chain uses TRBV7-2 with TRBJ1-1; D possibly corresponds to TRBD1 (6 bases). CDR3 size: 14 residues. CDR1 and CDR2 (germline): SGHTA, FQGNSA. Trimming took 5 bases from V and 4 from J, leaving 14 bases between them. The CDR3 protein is CASSQDSGSTEAFF. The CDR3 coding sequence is TGTGCCAGCAGCCAGGACAGTGGGAGCACTGAAGCTTTCTTT.

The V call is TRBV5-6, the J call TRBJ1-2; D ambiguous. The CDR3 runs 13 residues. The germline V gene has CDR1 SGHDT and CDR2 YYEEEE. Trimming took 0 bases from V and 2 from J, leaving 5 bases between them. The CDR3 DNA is TGTGCCAGCAGCTTGGATATGAACTATGGCTACACCTTC. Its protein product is CASSLDMNYGYTF.

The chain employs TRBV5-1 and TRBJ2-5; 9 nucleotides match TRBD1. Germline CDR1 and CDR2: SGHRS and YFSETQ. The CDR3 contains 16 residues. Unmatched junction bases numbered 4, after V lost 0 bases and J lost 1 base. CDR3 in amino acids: CASSLGTGDVQETQYF. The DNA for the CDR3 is TGCGCCAGCAGCTTGGGGACAGGGGACGTCCAAGAGACCCAGTACTTC.

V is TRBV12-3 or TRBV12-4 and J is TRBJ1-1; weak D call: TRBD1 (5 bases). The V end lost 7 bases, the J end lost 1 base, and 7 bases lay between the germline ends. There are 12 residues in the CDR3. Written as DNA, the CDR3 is TGTGCCAGCACCGACAGGAACACTGAAGCTTTCTTT. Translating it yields CASTDRNTEAFF.

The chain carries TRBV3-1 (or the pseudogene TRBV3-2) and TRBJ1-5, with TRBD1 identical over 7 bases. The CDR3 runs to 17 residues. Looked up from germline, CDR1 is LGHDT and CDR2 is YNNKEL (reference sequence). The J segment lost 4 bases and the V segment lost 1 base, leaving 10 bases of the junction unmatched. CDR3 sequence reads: CASSQGLGRGRNQPQHF. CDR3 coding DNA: TGTGCCAGCAGCCAAGGTCTTGGTAGGGGGCGTAATCAGCCCCAGCATTTT.